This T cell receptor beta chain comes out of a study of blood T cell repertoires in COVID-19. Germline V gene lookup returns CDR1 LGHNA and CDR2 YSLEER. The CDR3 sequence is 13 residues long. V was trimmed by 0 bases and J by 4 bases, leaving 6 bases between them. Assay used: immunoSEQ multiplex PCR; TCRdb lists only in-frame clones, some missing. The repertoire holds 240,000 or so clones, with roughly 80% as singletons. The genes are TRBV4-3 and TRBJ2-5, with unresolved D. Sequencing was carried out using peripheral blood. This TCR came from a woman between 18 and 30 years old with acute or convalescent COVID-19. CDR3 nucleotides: TGCGCCAGCAGCCAAGACTATGCAGAGACCCAGTACTTC. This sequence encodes CASSQDYAETQYF.